Described below is a single TCR beta chain sequence and its context. Its antigen remains unknown. The record originates from a study of shared clonotypes between healthy human individuals. The wider study: Aged between 18 and 49, the donors were a couple of women and three men.

CDR3 length: 15 amino acids. V trimming: 1 base; J trimming: 3 bases; junction bases outside the gene matches: 3. Germline V gene lookup returns CDR1 PRHDT and CDR2 FYEKMQ (reference sequence). Overall study results and limits: Relative to memory subsets, naive subsets generally showed larger estimated richness. Several donors showed sharing of about 5.5% of naive CD4 clonotypes.

Terminally differentiated effector memory CD45RA+ cells were excluded from the naive CD8 cells, which were CD45RO-negative and positively selected for CCR7. All participating donors were Caucasian adults from Nashville, Tennessee. Sequenced by immunoSEQ multiplex PCR; TCRdb stores in-frame clones only, minus some. The profile covers hundreds of thousands of clones, with 85% to 95% appearing a single time and over 0.095% taken by the ten largest. The receptor was derived from a woman in her twenties or thirties in good health. The sequencing sample was made of naive CD8+ T cells sorted from blood. The genes are TRBV13 and TRBJ2-3, with TRBD2 identical over 8 bases. CDR3 in DNA: TGTGCCAGCAGCTTAGATACTAGCGGAACAGATACGCAGTATTTT. It translates to CASSLDTSGTDTQYF.